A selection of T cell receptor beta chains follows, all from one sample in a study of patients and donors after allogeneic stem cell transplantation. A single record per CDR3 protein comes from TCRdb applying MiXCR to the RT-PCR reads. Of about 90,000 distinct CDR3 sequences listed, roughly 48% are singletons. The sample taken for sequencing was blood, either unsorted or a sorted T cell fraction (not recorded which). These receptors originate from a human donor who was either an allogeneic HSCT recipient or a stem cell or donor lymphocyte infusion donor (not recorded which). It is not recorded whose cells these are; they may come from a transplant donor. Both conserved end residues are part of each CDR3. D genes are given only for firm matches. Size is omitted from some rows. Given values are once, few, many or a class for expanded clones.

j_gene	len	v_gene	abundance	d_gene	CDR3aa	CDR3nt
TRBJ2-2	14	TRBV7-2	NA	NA	CASSLAPGSGELFF	TGTGCCAGCAGCTTAGCGCCGGGGAGCGGGGAGCTGTTTTTT
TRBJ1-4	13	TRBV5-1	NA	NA	CASSLGQREKLFF	TGCGCCAGCAGCTTGGGTCAACGTGAAAAACTGTTTTTT
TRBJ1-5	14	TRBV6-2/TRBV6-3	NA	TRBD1	CASNSGTGFQPQHF	TGTGCCAGCAACTCCGGGACAGGGTTTCAGCCCCAGCATTTT
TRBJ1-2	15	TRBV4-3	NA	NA	CASSQYSTPPYGYTF	TGCGCCAGCAGCCAATACAGTACCCCACCCTATGGCTACACCTTC
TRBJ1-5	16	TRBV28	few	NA	CASSLGTTSNGQPQHF	TGTGCCAGCAGTTTGGGGACAACCAGTAATGGTCAGCCCCAGCATTTT
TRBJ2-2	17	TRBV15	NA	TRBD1	CATSRERDSRNTGELFF	TGTGCCACCAGCAGAGAACGGGACAGCCGAAACACCGGGGAGCTGTTTTTT
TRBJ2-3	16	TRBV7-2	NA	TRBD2	CASSSRLAGDLDTQYF	TGTGCCAGCAGCTCCCGACTAGCGGGAGATTTAGATACGCAGTATTTT
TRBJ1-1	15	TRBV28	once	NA	CASSLPGGGNTEAFF	TGTGCCAGCAGTTTGCCGGGTGGGGGAAACACTGAAGCTTTCTTT
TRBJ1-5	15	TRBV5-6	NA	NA	CASSLSGLSNQPQHF	TGTGCCAGCAGCCTCTCCGGACTCAGCAATCAGCCCCAGCATTTT
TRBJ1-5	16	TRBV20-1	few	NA	CSAATPKQGRGQPQHF	TGCAGTGCTGCCACCCCGAAACAGGGCCGGGGTCAGCCCCAGCATTTT
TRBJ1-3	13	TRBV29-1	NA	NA	CSVGDYSGNTIYF	TGCAGCGTGGGGGACTATTCGGGAAACACCATATATTTT
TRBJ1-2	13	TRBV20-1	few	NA	CSAREGALSGYTF	TGCAGTGCTAGAGAGGGGGCCCTCTCTGGCTACACCTTC
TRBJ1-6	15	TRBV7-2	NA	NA	CASSLVSGLRSPLHF	TGTGCCAGCAGCTTAGTGTCAGGGCTAAGGTCACCCCTCCACTTT
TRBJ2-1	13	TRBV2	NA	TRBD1	CASWGTGRNEQFF	TGTGCCAGCTGGGGGACAGGGCGCAATGAGCAGTTCTTC
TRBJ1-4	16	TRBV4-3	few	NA	CASSQSGKLTNEKLFF	TGCGCCAGCAGCCAATCAGGGAAGTTAACTAATGAAAAACTGTTTTTT
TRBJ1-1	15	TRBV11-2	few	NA	CASSYYGASNTEAFF	TGTGCCAGCAGCTATTATGGGGCATCGAACACTGAAGCTTTCTTT
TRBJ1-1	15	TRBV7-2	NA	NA	CASSLRGAPGTEAFF	TGTGCCAGCAGCTTAAGGGGGGCGCCGGGCACTGAAGCTTTCTTT
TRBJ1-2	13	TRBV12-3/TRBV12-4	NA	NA	CASSFLGNYGYTF	TGTGCCAGCAGTTTTCTGGGGAACTATGGCTACACCTTC
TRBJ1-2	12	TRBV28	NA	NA	CASSPLIYGYTF	TGTGCCAGCAGTCCTCTGATCTATGGCTACACCTTC
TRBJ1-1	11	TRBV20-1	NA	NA	CSAYRGTEAFF	TGCAGTGCCTACCGTGGCACTGAAGCTTTCTTT
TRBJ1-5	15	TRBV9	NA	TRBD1	CASSVGQGAWQPQHF	TGTGCCAGCAGCGTAGGACAGGGGGCCTGGCAGCCCCAGCATTTT
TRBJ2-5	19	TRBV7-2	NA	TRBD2	CASSFPPGTSGSPQETQYF	TGTGCCAGCAGCTTTCCCCCCGGGACTAGCGGGAGCCCACAAGAGACCCAGTACTTC
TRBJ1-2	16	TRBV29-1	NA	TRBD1	CSVGLGTGVPVYGYTF	TGCAGCGTCGGACTCGGGACAGGGGTTCCCGTCTATGGCTACACCTTC
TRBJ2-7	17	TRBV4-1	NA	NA	CASSQSPSGNSGYEQYF	TGCGCCAGCAGCCAGAGCCCTTCCGGGAACAGCGGCTACGAGCAGTACTTC
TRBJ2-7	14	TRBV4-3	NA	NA	CASSSSRDGYEQYF	TGCGCCAGCAGCTCATCCCGGGACGGCTACGAGCAGTACTTC
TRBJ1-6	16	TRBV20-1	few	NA	CSASRRADSNNSPLHF	TGCAGTGCTAGTCGAAGGGCGGACAGCAATAATTCACCCCTCCACTTT
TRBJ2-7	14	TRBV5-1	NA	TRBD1	CASSLSPQGDEQYF	TGCGCCAGCAGCTTGTCCCCCCAGGGGGACGAGCAGTACTTC
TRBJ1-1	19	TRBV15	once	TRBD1	CATSPSPGQRAGGDTEAFF	TGTGCCACCAGCCCAAGCCCGGGACAGAGGGCAGGGGGAGACACTGAAGCTTTCTTT
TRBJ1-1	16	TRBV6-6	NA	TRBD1	CASSAPGGAGGTEAFF	TGTGCCAGCAGTGCCCCCGGAGGGGCAGGGGGCACTGAAGCTTTCTTT
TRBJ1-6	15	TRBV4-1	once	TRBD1	CASSQGTGNNSPLHF	TGCGCCAGCAGCCAAGGGACAGGGAACAATTCACCCCTCCACTTT
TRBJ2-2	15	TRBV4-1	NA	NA	CASSQVGVSTGELFF	TGCGCCAGCAGCCAAGTAGGGGTCAGCACCGGGGAGCTGTTTTTT
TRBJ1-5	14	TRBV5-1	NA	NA	CASSFDGGNQPQHF	TGCGCCAGCAGCTTCGACGGAGGTAATCAGCCCCAGCATTTT
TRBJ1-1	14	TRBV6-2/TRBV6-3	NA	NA	CASAGSYGYREAFF	TGTGCCAGCGCGGGGAGTTACGGCTATAGAGAAGCTTTCTTT
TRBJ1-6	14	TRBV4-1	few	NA	CASSREWGGSPLHF	TGCGCCAGCAGCAGGGAATGGGGCGGTTCACCCCTCCACTTT